Listed here are 21 T cell receptor beta chains from one sample, sequenced in a study of blood T cell repertoires in COVID-19. Sequencing was performed with immunoSEQ multiplex PCR; in TCRdb, only in-frame clones are kept and a portion is missing. Among under 200,000 clones listed, over 80% were seen once. Sequencing used PBMCs or T cells enriched from blood (not recorded which). The receptor set was obtained from a woman aged 60-75 years who had recovered from COVID-19.

The chain recombines TRBV10-1 with TRBJ1-4, with TRBD1 identical over 7 bases. Trimming removed 9 bases from V and 5 bases from J; junction bases left unmatched: 18. Germline-derived CDR1 and CDR2 are WNHNN and SYGVQD (reference sequence). The CDR3 is 17 residues long. The CDR3 DNA reads as TGCGCCAGTACTGCCGGGACAGTACCCCGGGGGAATGAAAAACTGTTTTTT. The encoded protein is CASTAGTVPRGNEKLFF.

This chain connects TRBV10-2 to TRBJ2-7; the match to TRBD1 covers 9 bases. V shed 6 bases, J shed 6 bases, and the junction held 6 bases outside the gene matches. Germline V CDR1 and CDR2: WSHSY, SAAADI. This CDR3 has 13 residues. The CDR3 spells CASSFDRGAEQYF. CDR3 nucleotide sequence: TGCGCCAGCAGCTTTGACAGGGGGGCCGAGCAGTACTTC.

Relative to its sample, this clone is medium-sized. V and J are TRBV7-9 and TRBJ2-1, with TRBD2 matching over 11 bases. V dropped 6 bases and J dropped 7; count of bases not matched to a gene: 11. CDR3 length: 16 amino acids. CDR1 is SEHNR and CDR2 is FQNEAQ in the germline V gene (reference sequence). CDR3 region: CASRSLTSGSINEQFF. For the CDR3, the DNA is TGTGCCAGCAGGTCCCTAACTAGCGGGAGTATAAATGAGCAGTTCTTC.

The genes are TRBV27 and TRBJ2-3; 11 bases match TRBD2. Germline CDR1 reads MNHEY; CDR2 reads SMNVEV (reference sequence). The CDR3 consists of 18 residues. J was trimmed by 0 bases and V by 3 bases; bases with no gene match: 8. Here the CDR3 reads CASSFSSGGVFSTDTQYF. For the CDR3, the DNA is TGTGCCAGCAGTTTCAGTAGCGGGGGGGTATTTAGCACAGATACGCAGTATTTT.

This clone was recorded only once. The chain is built from TRBV5-1 and TRBJ1-6; D perhaps matches TRBD1 (5 bases). Germline CDR1 reads SGHRS; CDR2 reads YFSETQ. The CDR3 loop spans 15 amino acids. Trimming cost V 3 bases and J 5 bases, with 12 bases left between them. The DNA for the CDR3 is TGCGCCAGCAGCTACCGTGGGGGGGATAATTCACCCCTCCACTTT. As protein: CASSYRGGDNSPLHF.

V gene TRBV6-4 combines with J gene TRBJ1-2; D may be TRBD1 (5 bases). There are 15 residues in the CDR3. V lost 0 bases, J lost 2 bases, and 10 bases lay in between. CDR1 is MRHNA and CDR2 is SNTAGT in the germline V gene. The CDR3 nucleotides read TGTGCCAGCAGTGACTCAAGGGGCTTAAACTATGGCTACACCTTC. It is translated as CASSDSRGLNYGYTF.

The V gene is TRBV6-5, the J gene TRBJ1-6; D remains unclear. Trimming stripped 0 bases from V and 8 bases from J, with 11 bases between. The CDR3 has 15 amino acids. Germline V gives CDR1 MNHEY, CDR2 SVGAGI. The CDR3 is CASSYSRASDSPLHF. The DNA of the CDR3 is TGTGCCAGCAGTTACTCGCGGGCTTCCGATTCACCCCTCCACTTT.

V gene TRBV14 combines with J gene TRBJ2-5; 12 bases fit TRBD2. V shed 1 base, J shed 4 bases, and the junction held 13 bases outside the gene matches. This CDR3 is 19 amino acids long. Per the germline V gene, CDR1 is SGHDN and CDR2 is FVKESK. The chain's CDR3 is CASSQGRSSGGATRETQYF. CDR3 DNA: TGTGCCAGCAGCCAAGGACGGTCTAGCGGGGGGGCCACGAGAGAGACCCAGTACTTC.

This clone has just one count. The chain couples TRBV2 to TRBJ1-3; no clear D. Germline CDR1 reads SNHLY; CDR2 reads FYNNEI. The V end lost 6 bases, the J end lost 0 bases, and 9 bases lay between the germline ends. The CDR3 is made up of 14 amino acids. The CDR3 bases are TGTGCCAGCAGCGACACTTACTCTGGAAACACCATATATTTT. Encoded protein: CASSDTYSGNTIYF. Supplemented by reference TRBV2 and TRBJ1-3, the full variable domain reads EPEVTQTPSHQVTQMGQEVILRCVPISNHLYFYWYRQILGQKVEFLVSFYNNEISEKSEIFDDQFSVERPDGSNFTLKIRSTKLEDSAMYFCASSDTYSGNTIYFGEGSWLTVV.

The rearrangement links TRBV6-1 to TRBJ1-1, with D uncertain. Trimming removed 0 bases at V and 1 base at J, with 6 bases between. This CDR3 has 14 residues. Per germline, CDR1 MNHNS and CDR2 SASEGT. In DNA, the CDR3 is TGTGCCAGCAGTGAAGCAAGGAGGAACACTGAAGCTTTCTTT. This translates into CASSEARRNTEAFF.

CDR3 nucleotides: TGTGCCAGCAGCCGACTAGCGGGGGGGGCAGAGACCCAGTACTTC. Amino acid sequence: CASSRLAGGAETQYF. The chain has TRBV7-3 and TRBJ2-5, with 14 bases matching TRBD2. This CDR3 region has 15 residues. The V gene end was trimmed by 5 bases and the J gene end by 4 bases; junction bases not matched to a gene: 3. Germline assignment: CDR1 SGHTA and CDR2 FQGTGA.

The chain has TRBV10-3 and TRBJ1-1; the D gene is possibly TRBD1 (6 bases). There are 15 residues in the CDR3. Germline V gene lookup returns CDR1 ENHRY and CDR2 SYGVKD. V lost 3 bases and J 1 base, leaving 12 bases between the germline ends. The CDR3 DNA reads as TGTGCCATCAGTGAATTGGCAGGGGCGAACACTGAAGCTTTCTTT. Translating it yields CAISELAGANTEAFF.

This chain connects TRBV15 to TRBJ1-2; 7 nucleotides align to TRBD1. Germline values: CDR1 LNHNV, CDR2 YYDKDF (reference sequence). The V segment lost 1 base and the J segment 5 bases; nucleotides outside the gene matches: 7. The CDR3 has 15 amino acids. Here the CDR3 DNA reads TGTGCCACCAGCAGAGGTGGACAGGCATATTATGGCTACACCTTC. Translated: CATSRGGQAYYGYTF. Drawing the rest from reference TRBV15 and TRBJ1-2, the complete variable domain is DAMVIQNPRYQVTQFGKPVTLSCSQTLNHNVMYWYQQKSSQAPKLLFHYYDKDFNNEADTPDNFQSRRPNTSFCFLDIRSPGLGDTAMYLCATSRGGQAYYGYTFGSGTRLTVV.

This chain links TRBV5-1 with TRBJ1-6; D gene ambiguous. The CDR3 has 15 amino acids. Trimming removed 4 bases at V and 3 bases at J, with 11 bases between. Germline V CDR1 and CDR2: SGHRS, YFSETQ. This chain's CDR3 is CASSTRRGYNSPLHF. Written as DNA, the CDR3 is TGCGCCAGCAGCACAAGACGGGGCTATAATTCACCCCTCCACTTT.

CDR3 nucleotide sequence: TGTGCCAGCAGTTTACAGCGTAATGAAAAACTGTTTTTT. Its protein product is CASSLQRNEKLFF. This rearrangement joins TRBV27 to TRBJ1-4, with D hard to call. This CDR3 is 13 amino acids long. In germline, CDR1 is MNHEY, CDR2 SMNVEV (reference sequence). V was trimmed by 2 bases and J by 4 bases, leaving 5 bases between them.

As DNA, the CDR3 is TGCGCCAGCAGCTTGGAAACTCAGCGGACTCCCTCAAGCTCCTACAATGAGCAGTTCTTC. It yields the protein CASSLETQRTPSSSYNEQFF. V is TRBV5-1 and J is TRBJ2-1, with D possibly TRBD2 on 5 matching bases. With 0 bases removed from V and 0 bases from J, the gap between germline ends came to 22 bases. CDR1 and CDR2 from the germline V gene are SGHRS and YFSETQ. The CDR3 contains 20 residues.

This chain joins TRBV2 and TRBJ1-2; D remains ambiguous. Per germline, CDR1 SNHLY and CDR2 FYNNEI. Trimming stripped 3 bases from V and 3 bases from J, with 8 bases between. The length of the CDR3 is 13 residues. The CDR3 region is CASSEIPDYGYTF. As DNA, the CDR3 is TGTGCCAGCAGTGAGATCCCAGACTATGGCTACACCTTC.

The chain has TRBV3-1 (or the pseudogene TRBV3-2) and TRBJ1-2, with 7 nucleotides matching TRBD1. The CDR3 covers 15 residues. Germline assignment: CDR1 LGHDT and CDR2 YNNKEL (reference sequence). The V segment lost 5 bases and the J segment 8 bases; nucleotides outside the gene matches: 14. CDR3 sequence (DNA): TGTGCCAGCAGCTTTGGGACAGCGCTTTCTCGGGGCTACACCTTC. Protein product: CASSFGTALSRGYTF.

This sequence joins TRBV5-5 and TRBJ2-1, with TRBD1 as a possible D gene (6 bases). CDR3 length equals 14 residues. V lost 4 bases to trimming and J lost 4 bases, with 12 bases between them. Germline V lookup: CDR1 SGHKS, CDR2 YYEKEE (reference sequence). As DNA, the CDR3 is TGTGCCAGCAGCCTCGGACAGTCATACAATGAGCAGTTCTTC. The encoded protein is CASSLGQSYNEQFF.

The chain employs TRBV12-2 and TRBJ2-1; TRBD2 is the table's D call and was not checked against the DNA. TRBV12-2 is shown as a pseudogene. The CDR3 covers 18 residues. CDR3 amino acids: CASRFPAPGLAGENEQFF. The CDR3 coding sequence is TGTGCAAGTCGCTTTCCTGCCCCGGGACTAGCGGGAGAGAATGAGCAGTTCTTC.

This chain connects TRBV2 to TRBJ2-7, with no clear D. This CDR3 has 13 residues. Trimming pared 0 bases from V and 6 bases from J, leaving 9 bases between. Germline-derived CDR1 and CDR2 are SNHLY and FYNNEI. The CDR3 spells CASSEAVHTEQYF. CDR3 bases: TGTGCCAGCAGTGAAGCGGTGCACACCGAGCAGTACTTC. The variable domain in full, with the rest retrieved from reference TRBV2 and TRBJ2-7, is EPEVTQTPSHQVTQMGQEVILRCVPISNHLYFYWYRQILGQKVEFLVSFYNNEISEKSEIFDDQFSVERPDGSNFTLKIRSTKLEDSAMYFCASSEAVHTEQYFGPGTRLTVT.